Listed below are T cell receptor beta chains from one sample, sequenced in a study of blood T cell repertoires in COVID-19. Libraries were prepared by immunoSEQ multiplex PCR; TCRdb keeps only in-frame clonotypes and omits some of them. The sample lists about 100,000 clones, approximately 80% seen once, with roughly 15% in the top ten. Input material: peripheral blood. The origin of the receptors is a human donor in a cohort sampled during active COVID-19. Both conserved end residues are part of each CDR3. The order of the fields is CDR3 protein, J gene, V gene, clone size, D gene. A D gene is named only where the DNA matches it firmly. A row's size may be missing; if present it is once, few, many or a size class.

CDR3 protein: CASSENREYGYTF; J gene: TRBJ1-2; V gene: TRBV13; clone size: -; D gene: -
CDR3 protein: CASSYRQGNYGYTF; J gene: TRBJ1-2; V gene: TRBV6-5; clone size: once; D gene: TRBD1
CDR3 protein: CSVDRVGQGAEAFF; J gene: TRBJ1-1; V gene: TRBV29-1; clone size: -; D gene: TRBD1
CDR3 protein: CASSPTSGGGTGELFF; J gene: TRBJ2-2; V gene: TRBV5-1; clone size: -; D gene: TRBD2
CDR3 protein: CASSRQAEGEKLFF; J gene: TRBJ1-4; V gene: TRBV11-2; clone size: -; D gene: -
CDR3 protein: CASSPLAGVNEQYF; J gene: TRBJ2-7; V gene: TRBV18; clone size: -; D gene: -
CDR3 protein: CASSPDIGETQYF; J gene: TRBJ2-5; V gene: TRBV18; clone size: -; D gene: -
CDR3 protein: CASRPAGLKADTQYF; J gene: TRBJ2-3; V gene: TRBV5-4; clone size: -; D gene: -
CDR3 protein: CASSVQGSNTGELFF; J gene: TRBJ2-2; V gene: TRBV9; clone size: few; D gene: -
CDR3 protein: CASSLWGGQSAFF; J gene: TRBJ1-1; V gene: TRBV27; clone size: -; D gene: -
CDR3 protein: CSVAGRPNTEAFF; J gene: TRBJ1-1; V gene: TRBV29-1; clone size: -; D gene: -
CDR3 protein: CAWTDSHQETQYF; J gene: TRBJ2-5; V gene: TRBV30; clone size: -; D gene: -
CDR3 protein: CASSSDRSGLSGANVLTF; J gene: TRBJ2-6; V gene: TRBV2; clone size: once; D gene: -
CDR3 protein: CASCDKNTGELFF; J gene: TRBJ2-2; V gene: TRBV6-5; clone size: -; D gene: -
CDR3 protein: CASSPLSGSGGVLNEQYF; J gene: TRBJ2-7; V gene: TRBV18; clone size: -; D gene: TRBD2
CDR3 protein: CASSTIGGPGEQFF; J gene: TRBJ2-1; V gene: TRBV5-4; clone size: -; D gene: -
CDR3 protein: CASSGIGAYEQYF; J gene: TRBJ2-7; V gene: TRBV5-1; clone size: -; D gene: -
CDR3 protein: CASSRRTGTTTDTQYF; J gene: TRBJ2-3; V gene: TRBV3-1/TRBV3-2; clone size: -; D gene: TRBD2
CDR3 protein: CASSKRNSANTGELFF; J gene: TRBJ2-2; V gene: TRBV9; clone size: once; D gene: -
CDR3 protein: CASSLTGGSGSYEQYF; J gene: TRBJ2-7; V gene: TRBV27; clone size: -; D gene: TRBD2
CDR3 protein: CASSSQGRGRSYGYTF; J gene: TRBJ1-2; V gene: TRBV11-2; clone size: -; D gene: TRBD1
CDR3 protein: CASSANGGFGEQYF; J gene: TRBJ2-7; V gene: TRBV19; clone size: -; D gene: -
CDR3 protein: CASSSATGGPRNEAFF; J gene: TRBJ1-1; V gene: TRBV28; clone size: -; D gene: TRBD1
CDR3 protein: CASSYYNNEKLFF; J gene: TRBJ1-4; V gene: TRBV6-6; clone size: -; D gene: -
CDR3 protein: CASSPFEPLANEQFF; J gene: TRBJ2-1; V gene: TRBV7-8; clone size: -; D gene: -
CDR3 protein: CASSIRAQDLGQPQHF; J gene: TRBJ1-5; V gene: TRBV19; clone size: -; D gene: -
CDR3 protein: CASSSSGVSSYEQYF; J gene: TRBJ2-7; V gene: TRBV5-4; clone size: once; D gene: -
CDR3 protein: CASSFAGNYGYTF; J gene: TRBJ1-2; V gene: TRBV7-9; clone size: -; D gene: -
CDR3 protein: CASSLGASGHYEQYF; J gene: TRBJ2-7; V gene: TRBV11-2; clone size: -; D gene: TRBD2
CDR3 protein: CASSLADFGLDTQYF; J gene: TRBJ2-3; V gene: TRBV13; clone size: -; D gene: -
CDR3 protein: CATRLGVDSPLHF; J gene: TRBJ1-6; V gene: TRBV15; clone size: -; D gene: -
CDR3 protein: CASSFQGANTGELFF; J gene: TRBJ2-2; V gene: TRBV5-5; clone size: -; D gene: TRBD1
CDR3 protein: CASPTGGSEDTQYF; J gene: TRBJ2-3; V gene: TRBV5-8; clone size: -; D gene: TRBD1
CDR3 protein: CASSLGRSQGITGELFF; J gene: TRBJ2-2; V gene: TRBV19; clone size: -; D gene: -
CDR3 protein: CASAGTSSNQPQHF; J gene: TRBJ1-5; V gene: TRBV2; clone size: -; D gene: -
CDR3 protein: CASSPGGGGRAYEQYF; J gene: TRBJ2-7; V gene: TRBV4-2; clone size: once; D gene: TRBD2
CDR3 protein: CASSAWGGTEAFF; J gene: TRBJ1-1; V gene: TRBV5-1; clone size: -; D gene: -
CDR3 protein: CASSLLGGGTYGYTF; J gene: TRBJ1-2; V gene: TRBV7-3; clone size: many; D gene: -
CDR3 protein: CASSKCRRGLSYEQYF; J gene: TRBJ2-7; V gene: TRBV21-1; clone size: -; D gene: -
CDR3 protein: CASSPRGQMNTEAFF; J gene: TRBJ1-1; V gene: TRBV18; clone size: few; D gene: TRBD1
CDR3 protein: CASSLYEGDEQYF; J gene: TRBJ2-7; V gene: TRBV27; clone size: -; D gene: -
CDR3 protein: CSVNGRGQGRETQYF; J gene: TRBJ2-5; V gene: TRBV29-1; clone size: once; D gene: TRBD1
CDR3 protein: CASSPNSDTQYF; J gene: TRBJ2-3; V gene: TRBV28; clone size: -; D gene: -
CDR3 protein: CASSPGQGYLFSGNTIYF; J gene: TRBJ1-3; V gene: TRBV18; clone size: -; D gene: TRBD1